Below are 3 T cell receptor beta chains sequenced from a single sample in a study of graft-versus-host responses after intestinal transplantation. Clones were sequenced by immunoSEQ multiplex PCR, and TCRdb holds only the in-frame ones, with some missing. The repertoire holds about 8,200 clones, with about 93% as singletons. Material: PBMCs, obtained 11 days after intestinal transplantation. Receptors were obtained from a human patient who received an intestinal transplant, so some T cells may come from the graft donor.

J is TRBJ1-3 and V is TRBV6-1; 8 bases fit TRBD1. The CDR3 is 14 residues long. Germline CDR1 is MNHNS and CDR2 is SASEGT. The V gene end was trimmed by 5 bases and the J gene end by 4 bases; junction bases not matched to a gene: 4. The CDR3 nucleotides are TGTGCCAGCAGTACCGGGACAGGCGGAAACACCATATATTTT. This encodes CASSTGTGGNTIYF.

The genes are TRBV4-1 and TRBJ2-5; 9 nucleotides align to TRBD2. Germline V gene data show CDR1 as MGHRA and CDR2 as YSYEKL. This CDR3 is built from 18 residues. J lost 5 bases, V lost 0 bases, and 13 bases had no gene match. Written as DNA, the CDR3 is TGCGCCAGCAGCCAAGAAGACCCGCGGCGGGAGGGCCACGAGACCCAGTACTTC. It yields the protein CASSQEDPRREGHETQYF.

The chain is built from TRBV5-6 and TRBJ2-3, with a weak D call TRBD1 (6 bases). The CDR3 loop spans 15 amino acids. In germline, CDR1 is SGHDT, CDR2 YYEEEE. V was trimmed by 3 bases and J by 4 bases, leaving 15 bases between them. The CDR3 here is CASSSGTRNADTQYF. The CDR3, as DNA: TGTGCCAGCAGCTCCGGGACAAGAAACGCAGATACGCAGTATTTT.